This record covers a single TCR beta chain. Sequencing used immunoSEQ multiplex PCR; TCRdb keeps in-frame clones, though not all of them. The repertoire holds over 150,000 clones, with 94% as singletons. The CDR3 has 15 residues. CDR1 and CDR2 (germline): MNHEY, SVGAGI. V shed 5 bases and J shed 2 bases, with 12 bases lying between them. The data derive from a study of blood T cell repertoires in COVID-19. The receptor was derived from a young man with COVID-19, enrolled during active disease. The rearrangement joins TRBV6-5 to TRBJ2-2; TRBD2 is a possible D gene (5 bases). Sequences were obtained from peripheral blood. CDR3 sequence (DNA): TGTGCCAGCAGTACTAGATTGGGTAACACCGGGGAGCTGTTTTTT. Its protein product is CASSTRLGNTGELFF.